This paragraph covers one T cell receptor (beta chain) sequence. Many counts were recorded for this clonotype. The clone's antigen remains unknown. No much larger clone exists at a distance of one base, and base qualities are not known. In the germline V gene, CDR1 corresponds to MNHEY and CDR2 to SVGEGT. Trimming takes 11 bases from V and 6 bases from J, and the germline ends sit 19 bases apart. Including cysteine and phenylalanine, the CDR3 has 13 amino acids. Of all the DNA, just the CDR3 is kept, 39 bases in frame from base 1. Library preparation used RACE. TCRdb records NextSeq 500 as the sequencer. During library preparation, unique molecular identifiers were attached to individual cDNA molecules so that TCRs could be counted in a quantitative, reproducible way. The original pipeline was this. A median of about 87,000 TCRs per sample was observed, with a range of 23,224 to 690,600. The Decombinator software suite was used to annotate V, J and CDR3 in the TCR reads. Every sample was subsampled to the same number of TCRs (28,000) for the PS versus PT1 abundance plots. Expanded TCRs were defined as absent before sensitization and observed at least eight times at the 2-week time point. TCRdb took the public reads, trimmed them with fastp at Q25, ran MiXCR for clone calling and kept in-frame beta chains. Duplicate CDR3 protein sequences are folded into a single record with the most common DNA and genes. None of the V and J calls come from the authors' own analysis; TCRdb made them. The sample yields about 45,000 distinct CDR3 sequences; approximately 4.5% were counted once. The ten largest clones capture 1.5% to 2% of the sample.

This entry is derived from a study of human T cells and chemical hapten exposure (dated by TCRdb to about 2021). For the study in its entirety: Libraries were pooled for sequencing, and variation in per-sample TCR yields was attributed mainly to small differences in library volumes within the pool. From each blood RNA sample, both TCR alpha and TCR beta chains were sequenced. This study followed changes in the peripheral blood TCR repertoire in vivo during primary and secondary sensitization of alopecia patients to the hapten diphenylcyclopropenone (DPC). Broader findings and caveats from the paper: DPC sensitization did not change the number of TCRs with a frequency above 1 in 1000, and there was no evidence of changes in global repertoire structure. After repeated subsampling, the strength of the expansion versus patch-test correlation and the threshold at which it became significant changed.

The time point label corresponds to: healthy volunteer bleed at 2 weeks. Total RNA was extracted from unfractionated whole blood that had been collected in Tempus Blood RNA tubes. About 5 healthy volunteers served as TCR sequencing controls and were bled at day 0, 2 weeks and 6 weeks. Input material: whole blood. The sequence came from a female donor in good health. Some clones in this sample may be carry-over from other donors' samples. Recombination connected TRBV6-2 or TRBV6-3 to TRBJ1-1, with TRBD1 perhaps the D gene, on 5 matching bases. The CDR3 is CAGHRDGFPEAFF. The bases read TGTGCCGGTCACCGGGACGGCTTTCCTGAAGCTTTCTTT.